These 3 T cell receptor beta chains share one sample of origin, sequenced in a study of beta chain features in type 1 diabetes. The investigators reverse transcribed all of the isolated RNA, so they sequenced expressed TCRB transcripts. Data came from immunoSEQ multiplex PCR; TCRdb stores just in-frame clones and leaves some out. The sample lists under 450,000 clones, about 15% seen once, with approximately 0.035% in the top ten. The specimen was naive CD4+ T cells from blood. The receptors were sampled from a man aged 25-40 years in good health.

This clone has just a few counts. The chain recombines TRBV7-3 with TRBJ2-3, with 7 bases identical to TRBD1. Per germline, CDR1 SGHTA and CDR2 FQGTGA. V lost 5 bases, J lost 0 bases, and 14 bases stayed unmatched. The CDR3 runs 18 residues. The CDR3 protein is CASSTKGGAPASTDTQYF. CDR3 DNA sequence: TGTGCCAGCAGCACAAAAGGGGGCGCCCCTGCTAGCACAGATACGCAGTATTTT.

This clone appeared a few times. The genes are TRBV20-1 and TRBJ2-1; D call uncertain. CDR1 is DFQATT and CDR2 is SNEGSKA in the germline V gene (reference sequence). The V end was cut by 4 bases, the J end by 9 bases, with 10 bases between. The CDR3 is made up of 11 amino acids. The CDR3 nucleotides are TGCAGTGCTACCCCCTGGGGTGAGCAGTTCTTC. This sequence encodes CSATPWGEQFF.

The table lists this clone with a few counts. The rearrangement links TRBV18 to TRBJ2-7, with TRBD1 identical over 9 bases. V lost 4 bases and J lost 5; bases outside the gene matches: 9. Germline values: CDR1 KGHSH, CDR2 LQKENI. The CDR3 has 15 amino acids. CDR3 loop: CASSRPGTGIHEQYV. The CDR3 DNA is TGTGCCAGCTCACGACCCGGGACAGGGATCCACGAGCAGTACGTC.